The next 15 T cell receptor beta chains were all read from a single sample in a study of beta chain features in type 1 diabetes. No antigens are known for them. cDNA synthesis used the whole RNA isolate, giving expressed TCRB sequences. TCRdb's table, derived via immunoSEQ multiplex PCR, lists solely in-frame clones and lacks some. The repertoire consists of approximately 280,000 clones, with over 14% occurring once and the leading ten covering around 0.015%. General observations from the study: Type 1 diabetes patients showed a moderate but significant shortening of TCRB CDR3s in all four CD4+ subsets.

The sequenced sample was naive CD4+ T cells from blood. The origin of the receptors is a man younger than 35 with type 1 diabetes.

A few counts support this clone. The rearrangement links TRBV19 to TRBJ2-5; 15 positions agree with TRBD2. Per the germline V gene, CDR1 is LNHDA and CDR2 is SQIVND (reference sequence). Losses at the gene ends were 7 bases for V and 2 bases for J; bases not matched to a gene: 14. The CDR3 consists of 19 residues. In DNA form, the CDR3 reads TGTGCCAGTACCCGCCCGGGACTAGCGGGAGGTCCCCGTCAAGAGACCCAGTACTTC. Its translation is CASTRPGLAGGPRQETQYF.

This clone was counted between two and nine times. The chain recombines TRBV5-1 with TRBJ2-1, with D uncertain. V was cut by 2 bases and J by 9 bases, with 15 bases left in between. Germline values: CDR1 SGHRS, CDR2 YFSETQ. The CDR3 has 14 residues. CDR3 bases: TGCGCCAGCAGCTTCAGCGCCGGAGCCGGTGAGCAGTTCTTC. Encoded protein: CASSFSAGAGEQFF. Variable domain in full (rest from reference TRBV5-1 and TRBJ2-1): KAGVTQTPRYLIKTRGQQVTLSCSPISGHRSVSWYQQTPGQGLQFLFEYFSETQRNKGNFPGRFSGRQFSNSRSEMNVSTLELGDSALYLCASSFSAGAGEQFFGPGTRLTVL.

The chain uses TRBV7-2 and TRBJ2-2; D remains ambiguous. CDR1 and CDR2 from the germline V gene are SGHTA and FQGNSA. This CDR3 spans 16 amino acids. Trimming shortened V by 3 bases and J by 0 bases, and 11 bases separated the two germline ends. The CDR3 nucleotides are TGTGCCAGCAGCTTCGCGCAACTCTCGAACACCGGGGAGCTGTTTTTT. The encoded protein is CASSFAQLSNTGELFF.

The CDR3 protein is CASSQQRTGALHF. Written as DNA, the CDR3 is TGTGCCAGCAGTCAGCAAAGAACAGGGGCCCTCCACTTT. The gene calls are TRBV27 and TRBJ1-6; TRBD1 agrees at 7 bases. Germline values: CDR1 MNHEY, CDR2 SMNVEV (reference sequence). The CDR3 is made up of 13 amino acids. V shed 5 bases, J shed 14 bases, and the junction held 9 bases outside the gene matches.

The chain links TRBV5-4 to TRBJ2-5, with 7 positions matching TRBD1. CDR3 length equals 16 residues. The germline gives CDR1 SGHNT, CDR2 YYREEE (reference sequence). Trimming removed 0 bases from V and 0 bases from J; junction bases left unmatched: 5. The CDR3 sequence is CASSLEKGAYQETQYF. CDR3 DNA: TGTGCCAGCAGCTTGGAAAAGGGGGCTTACCAAGAGACCCAGTACTTC. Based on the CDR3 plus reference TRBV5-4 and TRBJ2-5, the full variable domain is ETGVTQSPTHLIKTRGQQVTLRCSSQSGHNTVSWYQQALGQGPQFIFQYYREEENGRGNFPPRFSGLQFPNYSSELNVNALELDDSALYLCASSLEKGAYQETQYFGPGTRLLVL.

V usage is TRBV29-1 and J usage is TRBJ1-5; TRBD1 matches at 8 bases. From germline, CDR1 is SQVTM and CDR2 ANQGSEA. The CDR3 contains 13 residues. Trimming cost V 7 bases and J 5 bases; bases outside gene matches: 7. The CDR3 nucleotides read TGCAGCGCCGGGACAGGTCGTCATCAGCCCCAGCATTTT. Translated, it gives CSAGTGRHQPQHF.

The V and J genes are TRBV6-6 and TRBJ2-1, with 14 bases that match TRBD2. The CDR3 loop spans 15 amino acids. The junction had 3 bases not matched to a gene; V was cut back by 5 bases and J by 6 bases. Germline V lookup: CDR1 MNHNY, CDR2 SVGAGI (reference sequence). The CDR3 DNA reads TGTGCCAGCAGTCTGGGGACTAGCGGGGGCAATGAGCAGTTCTTC. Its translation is CASSLGTSGGNEQFF.

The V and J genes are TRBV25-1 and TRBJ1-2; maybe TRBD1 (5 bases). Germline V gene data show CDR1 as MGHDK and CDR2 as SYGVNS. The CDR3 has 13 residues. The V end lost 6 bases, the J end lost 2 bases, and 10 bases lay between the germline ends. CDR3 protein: CASRGRENYGYTF. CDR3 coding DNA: TGTGCCAGCAGGGGGCGGGAGAACTATGGCTACACCTTC.

The chain's CDR3 is CASTRGGAHGYTF. The DNA for the CDR3 is TGTGCCAGTACCCGGGGAGGGGCGCATGGCTACACCTTC. This rearrangement joins TRBV19 to TRBJ1-2; D is possibly TRBD1 (5 bases). Germline V gene data show CDR1 as LNHDA and CDR2 as SQIVND (reference sequence). Trimming pared 7 bases from V and 6 bases from J, leaving 15 bases between. CDR3 length: 13 residues.

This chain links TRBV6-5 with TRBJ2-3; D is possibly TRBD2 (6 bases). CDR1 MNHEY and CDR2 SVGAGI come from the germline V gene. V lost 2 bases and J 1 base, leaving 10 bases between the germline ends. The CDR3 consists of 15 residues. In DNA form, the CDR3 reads TGTGCCAGCAGTTACCTAGCGTCCCGCACAGATACGCAGTATTTT. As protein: CASSYLASRTDTQYF.

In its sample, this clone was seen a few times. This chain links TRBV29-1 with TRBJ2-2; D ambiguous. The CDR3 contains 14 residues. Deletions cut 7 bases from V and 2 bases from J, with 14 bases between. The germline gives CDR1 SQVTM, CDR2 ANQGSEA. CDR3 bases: TGCAGCGCCCGAACCGGAGTAAACACCGGGGAGCTGTTTTTT. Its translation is CSARTGVNTGELFF.

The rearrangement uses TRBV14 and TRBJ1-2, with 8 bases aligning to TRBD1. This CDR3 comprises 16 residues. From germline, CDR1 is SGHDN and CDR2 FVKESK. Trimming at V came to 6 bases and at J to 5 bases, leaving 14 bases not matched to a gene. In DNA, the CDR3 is TGTGCCAGCAGTCTGATTACCGGGACAGGCCCTTATGGCTACACCTTC. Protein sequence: CASSLITGTGPYGYTF.

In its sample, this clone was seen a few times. CDR3 protein: CSVEQRLIGYGYTF. The DNA for the CDR3 is TGCAGCGTTGAACAACGACTGATCGGCTATGGCTACACCTTC. V and J are TRBV29-1 and TRBJ1-2, with D unresolved. Germline CDR1 and CDR2: SQVTM and ANQGSEA. The CDR3 covers 14 residues. Trimming cost V 2 bases and J 4 bases, with 14 bases left between them.

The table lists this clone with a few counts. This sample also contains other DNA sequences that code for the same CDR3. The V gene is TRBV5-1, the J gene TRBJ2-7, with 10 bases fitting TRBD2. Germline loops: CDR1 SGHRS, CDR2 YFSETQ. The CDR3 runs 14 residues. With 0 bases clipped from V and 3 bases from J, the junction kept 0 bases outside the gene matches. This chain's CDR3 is CASSLGTSGYEQYF. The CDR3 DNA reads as TGCGCCAGCAGCTTGGGGACTAGCGGCTACGAGCAGTACTTC.

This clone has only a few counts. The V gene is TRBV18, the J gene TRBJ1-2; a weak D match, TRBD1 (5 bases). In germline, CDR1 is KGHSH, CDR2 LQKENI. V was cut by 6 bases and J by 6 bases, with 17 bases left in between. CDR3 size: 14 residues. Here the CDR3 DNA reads TGTGCCAGCTCCGAGCTACAGGAAAGGAATGGCTACACCTTC. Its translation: CASSELQERNGYTF.